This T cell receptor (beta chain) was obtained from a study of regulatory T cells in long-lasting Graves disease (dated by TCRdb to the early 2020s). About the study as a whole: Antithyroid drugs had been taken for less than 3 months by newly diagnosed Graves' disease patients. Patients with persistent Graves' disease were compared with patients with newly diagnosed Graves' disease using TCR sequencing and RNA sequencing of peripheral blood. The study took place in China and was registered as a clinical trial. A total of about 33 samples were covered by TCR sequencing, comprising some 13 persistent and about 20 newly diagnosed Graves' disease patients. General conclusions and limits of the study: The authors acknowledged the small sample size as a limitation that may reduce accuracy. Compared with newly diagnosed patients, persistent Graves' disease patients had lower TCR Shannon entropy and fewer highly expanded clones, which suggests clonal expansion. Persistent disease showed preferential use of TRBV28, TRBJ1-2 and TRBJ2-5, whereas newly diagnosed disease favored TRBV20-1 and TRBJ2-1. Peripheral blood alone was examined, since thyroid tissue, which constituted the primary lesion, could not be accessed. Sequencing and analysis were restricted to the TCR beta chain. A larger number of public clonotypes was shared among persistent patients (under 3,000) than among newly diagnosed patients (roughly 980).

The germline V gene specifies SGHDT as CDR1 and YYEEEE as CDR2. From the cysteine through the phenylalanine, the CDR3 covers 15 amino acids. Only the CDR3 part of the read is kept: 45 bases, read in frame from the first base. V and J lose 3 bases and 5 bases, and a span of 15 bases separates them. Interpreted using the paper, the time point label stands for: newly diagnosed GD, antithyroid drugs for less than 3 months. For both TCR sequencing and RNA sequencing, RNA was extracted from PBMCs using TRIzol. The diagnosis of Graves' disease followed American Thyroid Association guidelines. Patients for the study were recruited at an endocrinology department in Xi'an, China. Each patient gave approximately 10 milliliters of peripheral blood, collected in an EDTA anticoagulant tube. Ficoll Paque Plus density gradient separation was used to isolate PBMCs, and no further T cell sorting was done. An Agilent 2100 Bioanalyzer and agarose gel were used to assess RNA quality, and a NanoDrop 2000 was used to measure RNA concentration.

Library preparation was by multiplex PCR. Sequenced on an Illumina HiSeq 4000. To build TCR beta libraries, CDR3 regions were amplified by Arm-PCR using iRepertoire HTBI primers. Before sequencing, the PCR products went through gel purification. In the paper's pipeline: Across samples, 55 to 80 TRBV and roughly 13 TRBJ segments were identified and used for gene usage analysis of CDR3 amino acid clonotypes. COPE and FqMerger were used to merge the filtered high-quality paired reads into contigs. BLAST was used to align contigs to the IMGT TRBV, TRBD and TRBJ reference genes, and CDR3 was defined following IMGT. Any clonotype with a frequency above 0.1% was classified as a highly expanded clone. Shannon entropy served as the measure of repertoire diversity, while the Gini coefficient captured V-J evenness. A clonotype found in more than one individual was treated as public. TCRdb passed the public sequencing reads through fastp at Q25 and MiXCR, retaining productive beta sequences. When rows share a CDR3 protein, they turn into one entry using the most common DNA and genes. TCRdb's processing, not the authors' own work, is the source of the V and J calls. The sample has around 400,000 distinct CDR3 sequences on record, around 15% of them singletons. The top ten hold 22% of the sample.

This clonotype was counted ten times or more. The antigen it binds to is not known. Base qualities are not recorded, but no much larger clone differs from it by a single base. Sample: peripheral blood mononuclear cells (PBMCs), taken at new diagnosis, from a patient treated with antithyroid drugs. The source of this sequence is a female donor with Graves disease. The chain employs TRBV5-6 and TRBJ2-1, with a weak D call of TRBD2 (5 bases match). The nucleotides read TGTGCCAGCAGCTCTCACGGACTCAATCACAATGAGCAGTTCTTC. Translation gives CASSSHGLNHNEQFF.